Shown below are 19 T cell receptor beta chains from a single sample sequenced in a study of PD-L1 blockade in urothelial cancer. Assay used: immunoSEQ multiplex PCR; TCRdb lists only in-frame clones, some missing. The sample has tens of thousands of clones, approximately 80% seen once. Documented time point: pretreatment peripheral blood. The specimen was PBMCs, collected around atezolizumab (anti-PD-L1) treatment. These receptor sequences come from a man aged 50-60 years with urothelial cancer.

The sample holds one count of this clone. The chain is built from TRBV11-3 and TRBJ2-5, with 14 bases identical to TRBD2. Germline CDR1 is SGHNT and CDR2 is YENEEA. V lost 5 bases and J lost 2; bases outside the gene matches: 7. The CDR3 spans 17 residues. CDR3 amino acids: CASSPGTSGSLQETQYF. The CDR3, as DNA: TGTGCCAGCAGCCCGGGGACTAGCGGGAGCCTTCAAGAGACCCAGTACTTC.

V gene TRBV9 combines with J gene TRBJ1-3; D unclear. Germline lookup yields CDR1 SGDLS and CDR2 YYNGEE. This CDR3 contains 15 residues. Trimming stripped 1 base from V and 1 base from J, with 9 bases between. CDR3 DNA: TGTGCCAGCAGCGTACAGGTTGGGTCTGGAAACACCATATATTTT. Encoded protein: CASSVQVGSGNTIYF. Looking up the rest from reference TRBV9 and TRBJ1-3 gives the full variable domain: DSGVTQTPKHLITATGQRVTLRCSPRSGDLSVYWYQQSLDQGLQFLIQYYNGEERAKGNILERFSAQQFPDLHSELNLSSLELGDSALYFCASSVQVGSGNTIYFGEGSWLTVV.

V gene TRBV6-1 combines with J gene TRBJ2-1; 7 bases are shared with TRBD1. This CDR3 region has 15 residues. CDR1 is MNHNS and CDR2 is SASEGT in the germline V gene. Unmatched junction bases numbered 13, after V lost 10 bases and J lost 4 bases. CDR3 in amino acids: CATFPRQGRYNEQFF. DNA of the CDR3: TGTGCCACCTTCCCGAGACAGGGTCGGTACAATGAGCAGTTCTTC.

This clone came up a few times. This rearrangement joins TRBV6-5 to TRBJ2-5; 8 bases align to TRBD2. The V gene end was trimmed by 7 bases and the J gene end by 6 bases; junction bases not matched to a gene: 7. Germline V lookup: CDR1 MNHEY, CDR2 SVGAGI. This CDR3 is built from 13 residues. CDR3 sequence (DNA): TGTGCCAGCACCGGACTAGCCGGGCAGACCCAGTACTTC. Translation: CASTGLAGQTQYF.

The chain couples TRBV7-2 to TRBJ2-7, with 11 bases lining up with TRBD2. With 5 bases clipped from V and 9 bases from J, the junction kept 9 bases outside the gene matches. Per the germline V gene, CDR1 is SGHTA and CDR2 is FQGNSA. The CDR3 is 14 residues long. This CDR3 is CASSLGLAGGGQYF. CDR3 coding DNA: TGTGCCAGCAGCCTGGGGCTAGCGGGAGGTGGGCAGTACTTC. The full variable domain, its missing parts supplied by reference TRBV7-2 and TRBJ2-7, is GAGVSQSPSNKVTEKGKDVELRCDPISGHTALYWYRQSLGQGLEFLIYFQGNSAPDKSGLPSDRFSAERTGGSVSTLTIQRTQQEDSAVYLCASSLGLAGGGQYFGPGTRLTVT.

This rearrangement joins TRBV6-4 to TRBJ1-1, with a tentative D call TRBD1 (6 bases). The CDR3 is 13 amino acids. Trimming removed 6 bases at V and 1 base at J, with 9 bases between. Germline V gives CDR1 MRHNA, CDR2 SNTAGT. The CDR3 reads CASRQGRNTEAFF. CDR3 bases: TGTGCCAGCAGGCAGGGGAGGAACACTGAAGCTTTCTTT.

The chain employs TRBV11-3 and TRBJ1-1; D gene unclear. The CDR3 contains 13 residues. Germline V gives CDR1 SGHNT, CDR2 YENEEA. Trimming left V 0 bases short and J 5 bases short, with 7 bases between. The CDR3 sequence: CASSLDWQTEAFF. Written as DNA, the CDR3 is TGTGCCAGCAGCTTAGATTGGCAGACTGAAGCTTTCTTT. Combining the CDR3 with reference TRBV11-3 and TRBJ1-1 gives the whole variable domain EAGVVQSPRYKIIEKKQPVAFWCNPISGHNTLYWYLQNLGQGPELLIRYENEEAVDDSQLPKDRFSAERLKGVDSTLKIQPAELGDSAVYLCASSLDWQTEAFFGQGTRLTVV.

V usage is TRBV5-1 and J usage is TRBJ1-4; 10 positions match TRBD1. Trimming took 4 bases from V and 8 from J; bases not matched to a gene: 5. Looked up from germline, CDR1 is SGHRS and CDR2 is YFSETQ. This CDR3 has 14 residues. CDR3 sequence reads: CASSATGGSEKLFF. CDR3 coding DNA: TGCGCCAGCAGCGCGACAGGGGGCTCGGAAAAACTGTTTTTT. The whole variable domain, remainder taken from reference TRBV5-1 and TRBJ1-4, is KAGVTQTPRYLIKTRGQQVTLSCSPISGHRSVSWYQQTPGQGLQFLFEYFSETQRNKGNFPGRFSGRQFSNSRSEMNVSTLELGDSALYLCASSATGGSEKLFFGSGTQLSVL.

The rearrangement links TRBV13 to TRBJ2-1; TRBD1 aligns across 9 bases. Germline-derived CDR1 and CDR2 are PRHDT and FYEKMQ (reference sequence). This CDR3 has 16 amino acids. V gave up 5 bases and J gave up 7 bases; unmatched junction bases: 12. The CDR3 nucleotides read TGTGCCAGCAGCCCCTCCGGGACAGGGAATAGAAATGAGCAGTTCTTC. Translated, it gives CASSPSGTGNRNEQFF.

The chain is built from TRBV7-8 and TRBJ1-5; D is ambiguous. The CDR3 has 13 residues. V lost 2 bases and J lost 5, with 7 bases in between. Germline CDR1 SGHVS, CDR2 FQNEAQ. In DNA, the CDR3 is TGTGCCAGCAGCTTAACACGGGATCAGCCCCAGCATTTT. Residues: CASSLTRDQPQHF.

The chain recombines TRBV29-1 with TRBJ2-6, with 7 nucleotides matching TRBD1. Germline CDR1 SQVTM, CDR2 ANQGSEA. V shed 6 bases, J shed 4 bases, and the junction held 15 bases outside the gene matches. CDR3 length: 17 amino acids. The CDR3 protein is CSVAGLTPGGGANVLTF. The CDR3 nucleotides are TGCAGCGTCGCCGGCCTAACCCCAGGGGGAGGGGCCAACGTCCTGACTTTC.

This sequence joins TRBV18 and TRBJ1-2; 11 bases are shared with TRBD1. The CDR3 contains 18 residues. The J segment lost 9 bases and the V segment lost 6 bases, leaving 21 bases of the junction unmatched. Germline V gene data show CDR1 as KGHSH and CDR2 as LQKENI. The CDR3 reads CASSPVRVKSGTGGSYTF. Written as DNA, the CDR3 is TGTGCCAGCTCCCCAGTCCGTGTTAAGTCCGGGACAGGGGGGAGCTACACCTTC.

The rearrangement joins TRBV29-1 to TRBJ2-7, with D possibly matching TRBD1 (6 bases). The V and J ends lost 0 bases and 6 bases respectively, with 12 bases between them. The CDR3 is made up of 13 amino acids. Germline V gives CDR1 SQVTM, CDR2 ANQGSEA. DNA of the CDR3: TGCAGCGTTGAAGATCTCCCAGGGGTCGAGCAGTACTTC. This sequence encodes CSVEDLPGVEQYF.

The V and J genes are TRBV28 and TRBJ1-5, with unresolved D. V gave up 7 bases and J gave up 3 bases, with 13 bases separating them. This CDR3 comprises 14 residues. Per germline, CDR1 MDHEN and CDR2 SYDVKM. The CDR3 region is CASIEGRTNQPQHF. The CDR3, as DNA: TGTGCCAGCATTGAGGGCAGGACCAATCAGCCCCAGCATTTT.

The gene calls are TRBV7-2 and TRBJ2-3, with TRBD2 identical over 8 bases. CDR1 and CDR2 (germline): SGHTA, FQGNSA. This CDR3 is built from 15 residues. V was pared by 6 bases and J by 2 bases, with 7 bases of the junction left unmatched. The CDR3 DNA sequence: TGTGCCAGCAGTCTAAGCGGGAGAAACACAGATACGCAGTATTTT. Its translation: CASSLSGRNTDTQYF.

This sequence joins TRBV27 and TRBJ2-7, with 7 bases lining up with TRBD1. This CDR3 spans 15 amino acids. Trimming took 1 base from V and 1 from J; bases not matched to a gene: 4. Germline V CDR1 and CDR2: MNHEY, SMNVEV (reference sequence). In nucleotides, the CDR3 is TGTGCCAGCAGTTTATACCCGACAGGGTCCTACGAGCAGTACTTC. It codes for CASSLYPTGSYEQYF.

The chain employs TRBV5-4 and TRBJ2-7; TRBD2 aligns across 10 bases. The CDR3 consists of 14 residues. The V gene's germline CDR1 is SGHNT and CDR2 YYREEE (reference sequence). V was clipped by 4 bases and J by 3 bases; unmatched bases: 4. CDR3 region: CASSNSGGGYEQYF. CDR3 nucleotides: TGTGCCAGCAGCAACAGCGGGGGGGGCTACGAGCAGTACTTC.

This clone turned up a few times. This chain connects TRBV7-8 to TRBJ1-5; 7 bases fit TRBD1. V lost 5 bases, J lost 7 bases, and 8 bases stayed unmatched. Germline values: CDR1 SGHVS, CDR2 FQNEAQ. There are 14 residues in the CDR3. The CDR3 protein is CASSLTGLEQPQHF. In DNA, the CDR3 is TGTGCCAGCAGCCTGACAGGGCTTGAACAGCCCCAGCATTTT.

This chain joins TRBV7-2 and TRBJ2-2, with D perhaps TRBD2 (5 bases). Germline assignment: CDR1 SGHTA and CDR2 FQGNSA. Trimming cost V 1 base and J 4 bases, with 16 bases left between them. The CDR3 has 17 amino acids. The CDR3, as DNA: TGTGCCAGCAGCTTAGGGGGAGCCTCCCGAGGCACCGGGGAGCTGTTTTTT. Its protein product is CASSLGGASRGTGELFF.